The rows below give T cell receptor beta chains drawn from one sample of a study of post-analysis software for immune sequencing data. Using its own MiXCR run on the PCR reads, TCRdb lists one record per CDR3 protein. Here the sample spans 430,000 or so distinct CDR3 sequences, about 39% being singletons. The sequenced sample was blood. These receptors all come from a girl between 2 and 10 years old with multiple sclerosis. CDR3s include the opening cysteine and the closing phenylalanine or tryptophan. The order of the fields is V gene, clone size, J gene, D gene, CDR3 DNA, CDR3 protein. The D gene is left open where the match is weak. Clone size, where shown, is once, few, many, or a class for clones that have expanded.

>TRBV6-5|.|TRBJ1-2|TRBD1
TGTGCCAGCAGTTACCTAAGACAGGGGGGTGGCTACACCTTC
CASSYLRQGGGYTF
>TRBV7-2|.|TRBJ2-1|TRBD2
TGTGCCAGCAGCCCGGGGACTAGCACCTACAATGAGCAGTTCTTC
CASSPGTSTYNEQFF
>TRBV5-4|few|TRBJ2-7|.
TGTGCCAGCAGCGACGCCCGGGGACCCCGTTATTACGAGCAGTACTTC
CASSDARGPRYYEQYF
>TRBV21-1|.|TRBJ1-2|.
TGTGCCAGCAGCGGAACACCAGGGGGCGCAACTCGATTGGGGGGCTACACCTTC
CASSGTPGGATRLGGYTF
>TRBV18|few|TRBJ2-1|.
TGTGCCAGCTCACTGGCTAGCGAAGAGCAGTTCTTC
CASSLASEEQFF
>TRBV9|once|TRBJ2-7|TRBD2
TGTGCCAGCAGCCCCCCCGGGACTAGCAGGTACGAGCAGTACTTC
CASSPPGTSRYEQYF
>TRBV5-1|few|TRBJ2-5|.
TGCGCCAGCAGCTTGGCGGGTGAGGGATCGGGTGAGCAGTACTTC
CASSLAGEGSGEQYF
>TRBV10-3|.|TRBJ1-2|.
TGTGCCATCAGCTTGGACGGACTTTCTAACTATGGCTACACCTTC
CAISLDGLSNYGYTF
>TRBV4-1|few|TRBJ2-1|.
TGCGCCAGCAGCCAAGAAGGGGCTCGGGTACAGTTCTTC
CASSQEGARVQFF
>TRBV6-5|.|TRBJ1-2|TRBD1
TGTGCCAGCAGTTTACAGGGGCCCCATGGCTACACCTTC
CASSLQGPHGYTF
>TRBV4-1|few|TRBJ1-2|.
TGCGCCAGCAGCCAAATCGACATGGGGTTCGCATCAGAGGATGGCTACACCTTC
CASSQIDMGFASEDGYTF
>TRBV28|.|TRBJ2-3|.
TGTGCCAGCAGTTTCGTGCAAAAATACTCAGATACGCAGTATTTT
CASSFVQKYSDTQYF
>TRBV7-8|.|TRBJ2-3|.
TGTGCCAGCAGCTTAGCCGGGGACGTTAGGAACACAGATACGCAGTATTTT
CASSLAGDVRNTDTQYF
>TRBV10-3|many|TRBJ1-5|.
TGTGCCATCAGTGGGGAATATAGCAATCAGCCCCAGCATTTT
CAISGEYSNQPQHF
>TRBV29-1|once|TRBJ1-5|TRBD1
TGCAGCGTTGCGACCGGGACAGTGAATCAGCCCCAGCATTTT
CSVATGTVNQPQHF
>TRBV6-6|.|TRBJ2-7|.
TGTGCCAGCAGTTACAACGGGAGCGAGCAGTACTTC
CASSYNGSEQYF
>TRBV3-1|few|TRBJ2-5|.
TGTGCCAGCAGCCATGTTGTGGGGTCAGAGCAGTACTTC
CASSHVVGSEQYF
>TRBV29-1|.|TRBJ2-1|.
TGCAGCGGGGCGAGGGGGAGCCCCTACAATGAGCAGTTCTTC
CSGARGSPYNEQFF
>TRBV10-3|.|TRBJ2-7|TRBD1
TGTGCCATCAGCGAGAGCTCAGGGGGCTACGAGCAGTACTTC
CAISESSGGYEQYF
>TRBV28|.|TRBJ1-5|TRBD1
TGTGCCAGCAGCCGCCGACAGGGAGGTGGGCTAAAGCATTTT
CASSRRQGGGLKHF
>TRBV9|.|TRBJ1-1|TRBD1
TGTGCCAGCAGCGTCGACAGGGGAAACACTGAAGCTTTCTTT
CASSVDRGNTEAFF
>TRBV7-8|.|TRBJ2-3|.
TGTGCCAGCAGCTTTGGAGGGAGAGGAGATACGCAGTATTTT
CASSFGGRGDTQYF
>TRBV5-1|.|TRBJ2-7|TRBD1
TGCGCCAGCACGCTGGGGTCAGGGGGCTACGAGCAGTACTTC
CASTLGSGGYEQYF
>TRBV6-5|few|TRBJ1-2|.
TGTGCCAGCAGTTACAGGCAGGGGTACTATGGCTACACCTTC
CASSYRQGYYGYTF
>TRBV6-5|few|TRBJ2-1|.
TGTGCCAGCAGTCTGGAACCATGGGGCTACAATGAGCAGTTCTTC
CASSLEPWGYNEQFF
>TRBV4-3|.|TRBJ2-3|.
TGCGCCAGCAGCCAAGGCGTCAGGCAAGACACAGATACGCAGTATTTT
CASSQGVRQDTDTQYF
>TRBV12-3/TRBV12-4|few|TRBJ1-2|TRBD1
TGTGCCAGCAGTTCCAGGTTCCGTGGACAGGGCAACTATGGCTACACCTTC
CASSSRFRGQGNYGYTF
>TRBV12-3/TRBV12-4|few|TRBJ2-1|.
TGTGCCACAACGACGGACACCACTTCCTACAATGAGCAGTTCTTC
CATTTDTTSYNEQFF
>TRBV4-1|few|TRBJ2-1|.
TGCGCCAGCAGCAGTAAGGGGGGGAATGAGCAGTTCTTC
CASSSKGGNEQFF
>TRBV7-9|.|TRBJ2-5|TRBD2
TGTGCCAGCAGCAACCGGGACTATACAGAGACCCAGTACTTC
CASSNRDYTETQYF
>TRBV5-1|.|TRBJ2-6|.
TGCGCCAGCAGCTTGGCCATTACCGGGGCCAACGTCCTGACTTTC
CASSLAITGANVLTF